A selection of T cell receptor beta chains follows, all from one sample in a study of blood T cell repertoires in COVID-19. Clones were read by immunoSEQ multiplex PCR, and TCRdb kept only the in-frame ones, dropping some. The repertoire has roughly 120,000 clones, less than 90% of them found once; the top ten carry roughly 10%. Sequenced material: peripheral blood. These receptors were taken from a man at least 80 years old with acute or convalescent COVID-19. The CDR3 runs from the conserved cysteine through the conserved F or W. Size values are once, few and many counts, or a class for expanded clones, and some rows have none.

CDR3aa: CASSERALGTGGAGGYTF; v_gene: TRBV6-1; j_gene: TRBJ1-2; abundance: once
CDR3aa: CASSLRRESTDTQYF; v_gene: TRBV14; j_gene: TRBJ2-3; abundance: -
CDR3aa: CASSLNYPMNTEAFF; v_gene: TRBV28; j_gene: TRBJ1-1; abundance: -
CDR3aa: CASSSQNTEAFF; v_gene: TRBV27; j_gene: TRBJ1-1; abundance: -
CDR3aa: CASSVAGQVVSYNEQFF; v_gene: TRBV9; j_gene: TRBJ2-1; abundance: -
CDR3aa: CASSLATAWGRGGYTF; v_gene: TRBV7-2; j_gene: TRBJ1-2; abundance: -
CDR3aa: CASSPPGAGLTDTQYF; v_gene: TRBV5-1; j_gene: TRBJ2-3; abundance: -
CDR3aa: CASSQEAGVIYEQYF; v_gene: TRBV4-3; j_gene: TRBJ2-7; abundance: -
CDR3aa: CASSQDRSAFF; v_gene: TRBV3-1/TRBV3-2; j_gene: TRBJ1-1; abundance: -
CDR3aa: CATSEPDRGGETQYF; v_gene: TRBV24-1; j_gene: TRBJ2-5; abundance: once
CDR3aa: CASSQARQGNEQFF; v_gene: TRBV11-2; j_gene: TRBJ2-1; abundance: once
CDR3aa: CASSPSLIQGARTEAFF; v_gene: TRBV18; j_gene: TRBJ1-1; abundance: -
CDR3aa: CASSETGVGNQPQHF; v_gene: TRBV19; j_gene: TRBJ1-5; abundance: -
CDR3aa: CASSIQDGERQETQYF; v_gene: TRBV21-1; j_gene: TRBJ2-5; abundance: -
CDR3aa: CASSPETGPGYGYTF; v_gene: TRBV18; j_gene: TRBJ1-2; abundance: -
CDR3aa: CASSLGLAGTGELFF; v_gene: TRBV14; j_gene: TRBJ2-2; abundance: once
CDR3aa: CASSLAFRGTDTQYF; v_gene: TRBV5-1; j_gene: TRBJ2-3; abundance: once
CDR3aa: CASSLQGTYTDTQYF; v_gene: TRBV7-9; j_gene: TRBJ2-3; abundance: once
CDR3aa: CAISAGQGVDQPQHF; v_gene: TRBV10-3; j_gene: TRBJ1-5; abundance: -